The TCR beta chain under discussion was sequenced for a study of tumor and adjacent non-tumor tissue in lung cancer. Germline assignment: CDR1 SQVTM and CDR2 ANQGSEA. CDR3 length: 12 residues. V was pared by 8 bases and J by 2 bases, with 11 bases between. RNA was extracted from bulk tissue without any cell sorting. The library came from three nested PCR rounds adapted from ARM-PCR protocols. MiXCR, applied by TCRdb to the multiplex PCR reads, yields one record per CDR3 protein. The sample includes about 93,000 distinct CDR3 sequences, approximately 65% seen only once; the top ten take 18%. This clonotype was sampled from a man aged 55 to 70 with non-small cell lung cancer. The chain recombines TRBV29-1 with TRBJ2-3; the D gene is possibly TRBD2 (7 bases). Input material: lung tumor tissue. The CDR3 reads CSMGGATDTQYF. In nucleotides, the CDR3 is TGCAGCATGGGGGGGGCCACAGATACGCAGTATTTT.